This passage covers 10 T cell receptor beta chains from one sample sequenced in a study of response to subunit inactivated influenza vaccine. TCRdb reprocessed the RT-PCR reads with MiXCR, giving one entry per CDR3 protein. The sample has about 700,000 distinct CDR3 sequences, around 16% seen once. The material sequenced was PBMCs from blood, taken 11 to 12 days after vaccination. These TCRs come from a man over 45 who received an inactivated influenza vaccine.

The CDR3 reads CASSSITGASYNEQFF. In DNA, the CDR3 is TGTGCCAGCAGCTCAATAACAGGAGCCTCCTACAATGAGCAGTTCTTC. The chain uses TRBV7-9 and TRBJ2-1; D may be TRBD1 (5 bases). The CDR3 spans 16 residues. CDR1 is SEHNR, CDR2 FQNEAQ, per germline (reference sequence). V lost 4 bases, J lost 0 bases, and 13 bases lay in between.

The chain uses TRBV28 and TRBJ1-2; D gene uncertain. This CDR3 region has 13 residues. Trimming pared 7 bases from V and 2 bases from J, leaving 11 bases between. Germline loops: CDR1 MDHEN, CDR2 SYDVKM. Here the CDR3 reads CASTPLANYGYTF. The CDR3 DNA sequence: TGTGCCAGCACCCCGCTGGCCAACTATGGCTACACCTTC.

In this sample, this clonotype turned up a few times. V gene TRBV7-6 combines with J gene TRBJ2-1; TRBD2 matches 11 bases. CDR1 and CDR2 (germline): SGHVS, FNYEAQ. This CDR3 has 20 amino acids. Losses at the gene ends were 0 bases for V and 4 bases for J; bases not matched to a gene: 14. CDR3 nucleotide sequence: TGTGCCAGCAGCTTAGCGTTCACAGGGGCTAGCGGGAGGTCTTACAATGAGCAGTTCTTC. This codes for CASSLAFTGASGRSYNEQFF.

This clonotype was found many times. CDR3 sequence (DNA): TGCAGCGTTGATTTCCCCCAAGAGACCCAGTACTTC. It codes for CSVDFPQETQYF. The chain combines TRBV29-1 with TRBJ2-5; D unresolved. The germline gives CDR1 SQVTM, CDR2 ANQGSEA. The CDR3 sequence is 12 residues long. V lost 3 bases and J lost 1, with 6 bases in between. The whole variable domain, remainder taken from reference TRBV29-1 and TRBJ2-5, is SAVISQKPSRDICQRGTSLTIQCQVDSQVTMMFWYRQQPGQSLTLIATANQGSEATYESGFVIDKFPISRPNLTFSTLTVSNMSPEDSSIYLCSVDFPQETQYFGPGTRLLVL.

The J gene is TRBJ1-4, the V gene TRBV19; D possibly corresponds to TRBD1 (6 bases). Between the trimmed V and J ends, which lost 3 bases and 8 bases, there was a span of 19 bases. This CDR3 spans 16 amino acids. From germline, CDR1 is LNHDA and CDR2 SQIVND (reference sequence). The CDR3 DNA reads as TGTGCCAGTAGTATGACCCGGGACACAGGAAAAGAAAAACTGTTTTTT. Translation: CASSMTRDTGKEKLFF.

This clonotype has ten or more counts. The chain uses TRBV6-5 and TRBJ2-7, with 11 bases lining up with TRBD2. Losses at the gene ends were 0 bases for V and 5 bases for J; bases not matched to a gene: 6. Germline V gene data show CDR1 as MNHEY and CDR2 as SVGAGI. This CDR3 has 16 amino acids. The CDR3 DNA sequence: TGTGCCAGCAGTTACTCCCTAGCGGGAGGTATGAACGAGCAGTACTTC. This translates into CASSYSLAGGMNEQYF.

The chain links TRBV7-2 to TRBJ2-1, with 13 bases fitting TRBD2. The germline CDR1 and CDR2 sequences are SGHTA and FQGNSA. J lost 7 bases, V lost 5 bases, and 8 bases had no gene match. The CDR3 is 16 amino acids. The CDR3 here is CASSARTSGSRNEQFF. In DNA form, the CDR3 reads TGTGCCAGCAGCGCCCGGACTAGCGGGAGTAGGAATGAGCAGTTCTTC.

This clonotype has more than one count but fewer than ten. The rearrangement uses TRBV6-5 and TRBJ1-3; 8 nucleotides align to TRBD1. There are 15 residues in the CDR3. Germline trimming cut 5 bases from V and 0 bases from J; bases unmatched to any gene: 3. Germline values: CDR1 MNHEY, CDR2 SVGAGI. The CDR3 loop reads CASSTTGGSGNTIYF. In DNA, the CDR3 is TGTGCCAGCAGTACTACAGGGGGCTCTGGAAACACCATATATTTT.

This clonotype occurred a few times. The genes are TRBV29-1 and TRBJ1-5; 8 positions agree with TRBD1. The CDR3 extends over 14 amino acids. The ends lost 5 bases at V and 0 bases at J; junction bases unmatched: 3. The V gene's germline CDR1 is SQVTM and CDR2 ANQGSEA. Here the CDR3 reads CSVTTGASNQPQHF. The CDR3 DNA sequence: TGCAGCGTTACGACAGGGGCTAGCAATCAGCCCCAGCATTTT.

This clonotype has at least ten counts. V is TRBV28 and J is TRBJ2-5; 8 bases agree with TRBD2. The CDR3 extends over 15 amino acids. V was pared by 2 bases and J by 7 bases, with 9 bases of the junction left unmatched. Germline CDR1 MDHEN, CDR2 SYDVKM. CDR3 in amino acids: CASSLDPGGLGTQYF. CDR3 bases: TGTGCCAGCAGTTTAGACCCCGGGGGACTAGGGACCCAGTACTTC.